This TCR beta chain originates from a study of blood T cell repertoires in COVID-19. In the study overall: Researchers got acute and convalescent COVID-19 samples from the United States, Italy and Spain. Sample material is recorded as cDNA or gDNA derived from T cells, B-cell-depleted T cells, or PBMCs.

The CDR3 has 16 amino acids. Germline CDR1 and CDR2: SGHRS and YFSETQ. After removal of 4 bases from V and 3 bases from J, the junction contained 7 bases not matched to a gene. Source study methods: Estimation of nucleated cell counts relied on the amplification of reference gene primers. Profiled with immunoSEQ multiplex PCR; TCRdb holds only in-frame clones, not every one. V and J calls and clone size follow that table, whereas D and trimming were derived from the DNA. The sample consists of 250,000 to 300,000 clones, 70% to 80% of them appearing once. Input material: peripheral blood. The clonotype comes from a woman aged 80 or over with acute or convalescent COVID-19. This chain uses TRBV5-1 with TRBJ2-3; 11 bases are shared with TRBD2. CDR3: CASSSVAGGRTDTQYF. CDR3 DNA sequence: TGCGCCAGCAGCAGTGTAGCGGGAGGGAGAACAGATACGCAGTATTTT.